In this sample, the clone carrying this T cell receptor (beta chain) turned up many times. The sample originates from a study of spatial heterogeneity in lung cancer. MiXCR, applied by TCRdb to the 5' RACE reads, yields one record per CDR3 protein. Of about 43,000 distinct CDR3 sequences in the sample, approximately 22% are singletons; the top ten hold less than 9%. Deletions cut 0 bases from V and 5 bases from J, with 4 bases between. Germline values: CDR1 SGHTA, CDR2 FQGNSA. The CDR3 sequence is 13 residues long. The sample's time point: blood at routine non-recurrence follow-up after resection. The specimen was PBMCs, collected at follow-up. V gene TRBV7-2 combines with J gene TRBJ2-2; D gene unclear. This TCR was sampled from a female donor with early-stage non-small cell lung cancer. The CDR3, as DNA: TGTGCCAGCAGCTTAGCATTGACCGGGGAGCTGTTTTTT. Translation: CASSLALTGELFF.